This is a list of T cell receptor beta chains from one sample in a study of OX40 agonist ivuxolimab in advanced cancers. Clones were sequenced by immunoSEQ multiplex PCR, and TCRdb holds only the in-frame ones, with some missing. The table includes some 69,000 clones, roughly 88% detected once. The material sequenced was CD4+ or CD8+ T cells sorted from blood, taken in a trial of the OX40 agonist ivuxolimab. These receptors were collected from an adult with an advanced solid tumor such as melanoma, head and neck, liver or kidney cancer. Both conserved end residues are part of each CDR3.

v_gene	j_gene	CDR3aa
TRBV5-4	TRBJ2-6	CASSLSIGAGGPGANVLTF
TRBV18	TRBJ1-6	CASSPRQGFDNSPLHF
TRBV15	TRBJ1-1	CATSIGVLGTEAFF
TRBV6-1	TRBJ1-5	CASSEALGDSNQPQHF
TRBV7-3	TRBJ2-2	CASSSGTAGTGELFF
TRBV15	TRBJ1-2	CATSPAETLGYTF
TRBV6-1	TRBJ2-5	CASNTEHARGETQYF
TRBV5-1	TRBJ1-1	CASSRTGMNTEAFF
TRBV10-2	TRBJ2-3	CASSDSGTGTDTQYF
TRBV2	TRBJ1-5	CASVRESSNQPQHF
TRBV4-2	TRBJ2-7	CASSQDSASGSYEQYF
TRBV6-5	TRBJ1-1	CASHRKGVGTEAFF
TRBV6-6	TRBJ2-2	CASKAKRGNTGELFF
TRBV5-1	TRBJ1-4	CASSPGTGDATNEKLFF
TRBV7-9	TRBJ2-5	CASSFFGQGRETQYF
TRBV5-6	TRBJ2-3	CASSLWGQSTDTQYF
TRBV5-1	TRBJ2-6	CASSPRTGANVLTF
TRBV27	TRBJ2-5	CASSLSPAQETQYF
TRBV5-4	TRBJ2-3	CASSWGGTDTQYF
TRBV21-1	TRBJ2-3	CATRTSGLPPGVTDTQYF
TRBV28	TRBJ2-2	CASKKGTTTGELFF
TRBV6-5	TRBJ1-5	CASSPQRDQPQHF
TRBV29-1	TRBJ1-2	CSVDSYGYTF
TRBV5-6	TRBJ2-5	CASVPAEGGLTGGETQYF
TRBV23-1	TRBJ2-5	CASSHPNWDWMETQYF
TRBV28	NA	CASNPAGQGNYEQYF
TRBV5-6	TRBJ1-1	CASSLGTANTEAFF
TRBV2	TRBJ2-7	CASREAPISVSDEQYF